Below, 14 T cell receptor beta chains from the same sample are listed, as sequenced in a study of patients and donors after allogeneic stem cell transplantation. A single record per CDR3 protein comes from TCRdb applying MiXCR to the RT-PCR reads. The table lists tens of thousands of distinct CDR3 sequences, nearly 7% of them singletons, with roughly a third in the top ten. Sequencing was carried out using blood, either unsorted or a sorted T cell fraction (not recorded which). These receptors originate from a human donor who was either an allogeneic HSCT recipient or a stem cell or donor lymphocyte infusion donor (not recorded which). It is not recorded whose cells these are; they may come from a transplant donor.

This clonotype was seen many times. The chain uses TRBV7-9 and TRBJ1-2, with 8 positions matching TRBD1. CDR3 length: 14 amino acids. Germline CDR1 and CDR2: SEHNR and FQNEAQ (reference sequence). V lost 3 bases, J lost 3 bases, and 3 bases stayed unmatched. This CDR3 is CASSFAGGHYGYTF. In DNA, the CDR3 is TGTGCCAGCAGCTTTGCAGGGGGCCACTATGGCTACACCTTC. The full variable domain, completed using reference TRBV7-9 and TRBJ1-2, is DTGVSQNPRHKITKRGQNVTFRCDPISEHNRLYWYRQTLGQGPEFLTYFQNEAQLEKSRLLSDRFSAERPKGSFSTLEIQRTEQGDSAMYLCASSFAGGHYGYTFGSGTRLTVV.

V is TRBV9 and J is TRBJ2-1, with 8 bases lining up with TRBD1. V was clipped by 4 bases and J by 8 bases; unmatched bases: 14. Germline CDR1 reads SGDLS; CDR2 reads YYNGEE. The CDR3 runs to 16 residues. The CDR3 loop is CASSPRRQGRFDEQFF. DNA of the CDR3: TGTGCCAGCAGCCCCCGCCGACAGGGGAGGTTCGATGAGCAGTTCTTC.

This clonotype was counted a few times. The genes are TRBV7-2 and TRBJ2-1; D unresolved. The CDR3 covers 16 residues. The V and J ends lost 4 bases and 2 bases respectively, with 15 bases between them. Germline V CDR1 and CDR2: SGHTA, FQGNSA. The DNA of the CDR3 is TGTGCCAGCAGCTCCTACCGAGAGAGCCCCTACAATGAGCAGTTCTTC. Translating gives CASSSYRESPYNEQFF. The full variable domain, in which reference TRBV7-2 and TRBJ2-1 provide the parts outside the CDR3, is GAGVSQSPSNKVTEKGKDVELRCDPISGHTALYWYRQSLGQGLEFLIYFQGNSAPDKSGLPSDRFSAERTGGSVSTLTIQRTQQEDSAVYLCASSSYRESPYNEQFFGPGTRLTVL.

This clonotype was detected ten times or more. The chain employs TRBV11-2 and TRBJ1-6; D perhaps matches TRBD1 (5 bases). The CDR3 extends over 12 amino acids. V shed 8 bases and J shed 8 bases, with 10 bases lying between them. The germline V gene has CDR1 SGHAT and CDR2 FQNNGV. The CDR3 here is CASGRDDSPLHF. In DNA, the CDR3 is TGTGCCAGCGGCAGGGACGATTCACCCCTCCACTTT.

V gene TRBV7-9 combines with J gene TRBJ2-7; 7 positions match TRBD1. V was clipped by 5 bases and J by 6 bases; unmatched bases: 10. Germline CDR1 is SEHNR and CDR2 is FQNEAQ (reference sequence). The CDR3 has 14 residues. Here the CDR3 reads CASSNTGTAFEQYF. DNA for the CDR3: TGTGCCAGCAGCAATACCGGGACAGCCTTCGAGCAGTACTTC.

This clonotype was counted only a few times. V and J are TRBV19 and TRBJ2-7; the match to TRBD1 covers 7 bases. The CDR3 is 13 residues long. Germline V gene data show CDR1 as LNHDA and CDR2 as SQIVND (reference sequence). Trimming removed 7 bases from V and 2 bases from J; junction bases left unmatched: 5. CDR3 protein: CASTGGPAYEQYF. The CDR3 nucleotides are TGTGCCAGTACAGGGGGACCGGCCTACGAGCAGTACTTC.

This clonotype was observed many times. The CDR3 protein is CASSTRTGDYNYGYTF. For the CDR3, the DNA is TGTGCCAGCAGCACACGGACGGGCGACTATAACTATGGCTACACCTTC. V usage is TRBV7-2 and J usage is TRBJ1-2; D is uncertain. Germline loops: CDR1 SGHTA, CDR2 FQGNSA. The CDR3 is made up of 16 amino acids. Trimming stripped 5 bases from V and 1 base from J, with 17 bases between.

V is TRBV28 and J is TRBJ2-1, with 13 bases identical to TRBD2. The CDR3 runs 20 residues. Germline values: CDR1 MDHEN, CDR2 SYDVKM. V shed 5 bases and J 4 bases; nucleotides not matched to a gene: 17. The CDR3 sequence is CASSTSVGYGTSGVYNEQFF. In nucleotides, the CDR3 is TGTGCCAGCAGTACTAGTGTGGGTTACGGGACTAGCGGGGTTTACAATGAGCAGTTCTTC.

At least ten counts were recorded for this clonotype. This sequence joins TRBV12-3 or TRBV12-4 and TRBJ1-2; the D is unclear. This CDR3 has 13 residues. Trimming cost V 4 bases and J 9 bases, with 15 bases left between them. The CDR3 spells CASSSMTRDRYTF. The CDR3 DNA reads TGTGCCAGCAGTTCCATGACAAGAGATCGCTACACCTTC.

At least ten counts were recorded for this clonotype. V usage is TRBV29-1 and J usage is TRBJ2-5; 9 bases align to TRBD1. The CDR3 is made up of 15 amino acids. V lost 5 bases, J lost 2 bases, and 9 bases stayed unmatched. Germline CDR1 and CDR2: SQVTM and ANQGSEA. CDR3 in DNA: TGCAGCGTTTCCTCGACAGGGGGTAGACAAGAGACCCAGTACTTC. Its protein is CSVSSTGGRQETQYF.

This clonotype occurred many times. This chain links TRBV20-1 with TRBJ2-1, with 13 bases fitting TRBD2. The CDR3 totals 16 residues. V was pared by 6 bases and J by 7 bases, with 12 bases of the junction left unmatched. Germline-derived CDR1 and CDR2 are DFQATT and SNEGSKA (reference sequence). CDR3 amino acids: CSAVGLAGVTGNEQFF. In DNA, the CDR3 is TGCAGTGCAGTCGGACTAGCGGGAGTCACGGGAAATGAGCAGTTCTTC.

This clonotype was observed many times. The CDR3 spells CASSAPVVAESYNEQFF. The CDR3 region has the DNA TGCGCCAGCAGCGCCCCTGTCGTAGCGGAGAGTTACAATGAGCAGTTCTTC. The J gene is TRBJ2-1, the V gene TRBV5-1, with D perhaps matching TRBD2 (6 bases). Germline CDR1 and CDR2: SGHRS and YFSETQ. This CDR3 comprises 17 residues. V was shortened by 4 bases and J by 4 bases, with 21 bases between the two germline ends.

J is TRBJ2-7 and V is TRBV6-8; 12 bases agree with TRBD2. J gave up 4 bases and V 7 bases, and 8 bases lay outside the gene matches. The CDR3 extends over 15 amino acids. The germline CDR1 and CDR2 sequences are MNHGY and SAAAGT. Written as DNA, the CDR3 is TGTGCCAGCATTGAAACCACTAGCGGGAGGTACGAGCAGTACTTC. This translates into CASIETTSGRYEQYF.

This clonotype was observed many times. The chain recombines TRBV11-1 with TRBJ1-2, with 7 nucleotides matching TRBD1. Trimming took 3 bases from V and 5 from J; bases not matched to a gene: 6. From germline, CDR1 is SGHAT and CDR2 FQDESV (reference sequence). This CDR3 is built from 14 residues. The CDR3 reads CASSFADRDYGYTF. The CDR3 DNA is TGTGCCAGCAGCTTTGCAGACAGGGATTATGGCTACACCTTC.